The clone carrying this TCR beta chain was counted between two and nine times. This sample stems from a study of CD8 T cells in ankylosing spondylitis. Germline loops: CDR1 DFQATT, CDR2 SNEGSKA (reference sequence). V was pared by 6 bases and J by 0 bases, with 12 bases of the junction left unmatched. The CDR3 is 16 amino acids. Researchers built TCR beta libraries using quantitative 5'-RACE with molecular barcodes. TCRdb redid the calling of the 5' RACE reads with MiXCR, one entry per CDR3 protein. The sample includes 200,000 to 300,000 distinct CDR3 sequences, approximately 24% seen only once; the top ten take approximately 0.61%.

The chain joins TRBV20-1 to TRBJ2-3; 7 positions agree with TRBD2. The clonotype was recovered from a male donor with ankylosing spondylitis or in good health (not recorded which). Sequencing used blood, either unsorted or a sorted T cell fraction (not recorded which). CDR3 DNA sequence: TGCAGTGCATCGCTGGGACTACAACCTAGCACAGATACGCAGTATTTT. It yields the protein CSASLGLQPSTDTQYF.